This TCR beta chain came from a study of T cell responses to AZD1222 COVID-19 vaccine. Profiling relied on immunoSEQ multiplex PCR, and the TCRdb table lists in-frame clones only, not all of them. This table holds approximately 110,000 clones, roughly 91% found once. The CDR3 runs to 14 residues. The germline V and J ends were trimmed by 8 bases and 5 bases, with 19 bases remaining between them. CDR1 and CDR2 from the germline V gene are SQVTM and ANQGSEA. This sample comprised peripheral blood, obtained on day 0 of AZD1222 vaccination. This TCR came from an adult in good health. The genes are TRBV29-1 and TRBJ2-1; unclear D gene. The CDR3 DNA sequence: TGCAGCATCCCGACCGTACCCCTAGACAATGAGCAGTTCTTC. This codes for CSIPTVPLDNEQFF.